This T cell receptor (beta chain) was captured in a study of CD8+ T cells in alopecia areata. Germline CDR1 is MNHEY and CDR2 is SMNVEV (reference sequence). This CDR3 contains 15 residues. V lost 4 bases to trimming and J lost 5 bases; unmatched junction nucleotides: 11. About this clone itself: What it binds is not known.

Study-level results: Patients shared TCRs less clearly than mice did, possibly owing to HLA.

Following extraction, RNA underwent reverse transcription to cDNA, which served as the sequencing template. Using immunoSEQ multiplex PCR, the repertoire was profiled, and TCRdb retains in-frame clones only, with some absent. This table holds 110,000 to 150,000 clones, 62% found once. Sequencing was carried out using CD8+ T cells sorted from blood. The chain links TRBV27 to TRBJ2-7; TRBD1 agrees at 7 bases. The source is a human donor in good health. The CDR3 protein is CASSSAPDRVHEQYF. The CDR3 nucleotides are TGTGCCAGCAGTTCCGCCCCCGACAGGGTCCACGAGCAGTACTTC.